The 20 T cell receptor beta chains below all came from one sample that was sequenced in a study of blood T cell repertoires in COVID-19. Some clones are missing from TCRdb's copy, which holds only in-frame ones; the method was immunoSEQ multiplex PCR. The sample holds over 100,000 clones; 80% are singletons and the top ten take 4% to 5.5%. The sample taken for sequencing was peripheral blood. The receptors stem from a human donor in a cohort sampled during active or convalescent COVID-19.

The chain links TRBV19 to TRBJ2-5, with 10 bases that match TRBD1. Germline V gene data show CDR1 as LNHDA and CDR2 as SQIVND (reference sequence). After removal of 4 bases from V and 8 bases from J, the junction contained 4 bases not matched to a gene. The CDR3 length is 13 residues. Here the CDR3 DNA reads TGTGCCAGTAGTAGGGGGACAGGGGTTACCCAGTACTTC. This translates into CASSRGTGVTQYF. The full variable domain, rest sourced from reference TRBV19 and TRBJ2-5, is DGGITQSPKYLFRKEGQNVTLSCEQNLNHDAMYWYRQDPGQGLRLIYYSQIVNDFQKGDIAEGYSVSREKKESFPLTVTSAQKNPTAFYLCASSRGTGVTQYFGPGTRLLVL.

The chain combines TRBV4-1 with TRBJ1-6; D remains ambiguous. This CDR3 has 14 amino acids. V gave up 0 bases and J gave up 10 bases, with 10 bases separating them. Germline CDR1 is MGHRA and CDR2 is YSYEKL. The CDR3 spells CASSQEGRISPLHF. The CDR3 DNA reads TGCGCCAGCAGCCAAGAAGGCAGGATCTCACCCCTCCACTTT.

This CDR3 reads CASSRPAGTANTEAFF. The CDR3 coding sequence is TGTGCCAGCAGCCGTCCAGCCGGGACAGCGAACACTGAAGCTTTCTTT. The chain links TRBV3-1 (or the pseudogene TRBV3-2) to TRBJ1-1; TRBD1 aligns across 7 bases. CDR1 and CDR2 from the germline V gene are LGHDT and YNNKEL (reference sequence). The CDR3 has 16 amino acids. The V gene end was trimmed by 4 bases and the J gene end by 1 base; junction bases not matched to a gene: 9.

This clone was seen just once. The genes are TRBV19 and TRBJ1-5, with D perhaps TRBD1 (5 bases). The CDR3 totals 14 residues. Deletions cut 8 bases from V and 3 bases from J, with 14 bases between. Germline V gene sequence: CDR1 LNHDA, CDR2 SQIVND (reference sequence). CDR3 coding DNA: TGTGCCAGTTGGGGTTGGGGCGACAATCAGCCCCAGCATTTT. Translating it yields CASWGWGDNQPQHF.

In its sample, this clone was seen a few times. CDR3 coding DNA: TGTGCCAGCAGTTTGGGGGCGGGAGCAGATACGCAGTATTTT. Amino acid sequence: CASSLGAGADTQYF. This chain links TRBV6-2 or TRBV6-3 with TRBJ2-3; possibly TRBD2 for D (7 bases). CDR1 is MNHEY and CDR2 is SVGEGT in the germline V gene. This CDR3 region has 14 residues. V lost 4 bases to trimming and J lost 4 bases, with 12 bases between them.

In DNA form, the CDR3 reads TGTGCCAGCAGCGTAGATCCAGAGAACACTGAAGCTTTCTTT. Its protein is CASSVDPENTEAFF. This sequence joins TRBV9 and TRBJ1-1; D is ambiguous. This CDR3 region has 14 residues. Germline V gene lookup returns CDR1 SGDLS and CDR2 YYNGEE. V gave up 0 bases and J gave up 1 base, with 7 bases separating them.

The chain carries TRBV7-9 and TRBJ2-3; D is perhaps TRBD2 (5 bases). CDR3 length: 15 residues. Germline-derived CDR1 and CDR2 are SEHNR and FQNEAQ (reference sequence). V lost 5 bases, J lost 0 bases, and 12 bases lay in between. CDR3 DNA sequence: TGTGCCAGCAGCCCGAGGGAGCTCAGCACAGATACGCAGTATTTT. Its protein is CASSPRELSTDTQYF.

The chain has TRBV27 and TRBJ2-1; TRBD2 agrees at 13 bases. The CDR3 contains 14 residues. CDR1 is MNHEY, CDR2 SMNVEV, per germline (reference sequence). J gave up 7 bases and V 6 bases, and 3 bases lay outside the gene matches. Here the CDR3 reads CASRGLAGWNEQFF. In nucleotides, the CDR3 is TGTGCCAGCAGGGGACTAGCGGGATGGAATGAGCAGTTCTTC.

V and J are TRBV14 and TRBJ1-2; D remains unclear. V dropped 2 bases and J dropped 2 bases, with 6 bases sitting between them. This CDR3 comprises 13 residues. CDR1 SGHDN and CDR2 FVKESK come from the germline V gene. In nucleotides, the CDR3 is TGTGCCAGCAGCCAATCGGGGAACTATGGCTACACCTTC. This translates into CASSQSGNYGYTF.

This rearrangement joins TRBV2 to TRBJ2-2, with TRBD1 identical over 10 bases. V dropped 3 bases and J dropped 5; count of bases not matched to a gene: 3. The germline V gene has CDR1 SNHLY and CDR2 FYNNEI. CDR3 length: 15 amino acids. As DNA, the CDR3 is TGTGCCAGCAGTGACTGGACAGGGGGAACCGGGGAGCTGTTTTTT. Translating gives CASSDWTGGTGELFF.

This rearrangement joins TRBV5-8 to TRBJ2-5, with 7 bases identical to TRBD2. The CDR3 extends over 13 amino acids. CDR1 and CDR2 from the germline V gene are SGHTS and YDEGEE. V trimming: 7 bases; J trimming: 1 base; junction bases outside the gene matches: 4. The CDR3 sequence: CASGKRGQETQYF. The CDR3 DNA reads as TGTGCCAGCGGCAAGCGGGGCCAAGAGACCCAGTACTTC.

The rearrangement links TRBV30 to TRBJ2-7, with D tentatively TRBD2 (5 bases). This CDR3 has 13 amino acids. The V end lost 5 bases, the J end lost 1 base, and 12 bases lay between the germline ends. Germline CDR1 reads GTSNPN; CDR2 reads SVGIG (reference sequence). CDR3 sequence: CAWGWSGSYEQYF. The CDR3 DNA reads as TGTGCCTGGGGTTGGAGCGGTTCCTACGAGCAGTACTTC.

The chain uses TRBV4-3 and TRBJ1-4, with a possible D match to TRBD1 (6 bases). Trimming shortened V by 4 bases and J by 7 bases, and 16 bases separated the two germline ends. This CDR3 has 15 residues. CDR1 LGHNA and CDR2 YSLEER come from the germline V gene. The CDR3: CASSPQGGSGEKLFF. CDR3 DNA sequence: TGCGCCAGCAGCCCCCAAGGGGGAAGCGGTGAAAAACTGTTTTTT.

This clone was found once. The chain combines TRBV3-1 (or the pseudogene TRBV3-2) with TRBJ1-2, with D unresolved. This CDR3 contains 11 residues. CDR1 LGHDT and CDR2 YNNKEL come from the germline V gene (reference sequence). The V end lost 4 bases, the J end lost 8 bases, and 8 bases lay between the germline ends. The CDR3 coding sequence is TGTGCCAGCAGCCTGTCGGGAGGCTACACCTTC. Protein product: CASSLSGGYTF.

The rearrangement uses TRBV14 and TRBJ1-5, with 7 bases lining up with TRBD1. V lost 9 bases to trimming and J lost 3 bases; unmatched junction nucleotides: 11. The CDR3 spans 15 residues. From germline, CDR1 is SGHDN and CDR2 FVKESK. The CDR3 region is CARLPDRENNQPQHF. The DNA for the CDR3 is TGTGCCAGACTACCAGACAGGGAAAACAATCAGCCCCAGCATTTT.

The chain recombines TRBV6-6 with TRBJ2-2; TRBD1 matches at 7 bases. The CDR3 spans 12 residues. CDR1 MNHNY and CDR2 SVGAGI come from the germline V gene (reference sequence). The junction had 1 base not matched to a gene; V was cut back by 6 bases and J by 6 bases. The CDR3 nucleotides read TGTGCCAGCAGGCAGGGGGCCGGGGAGCTGTTTTTT. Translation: CASRQGAGELFF.

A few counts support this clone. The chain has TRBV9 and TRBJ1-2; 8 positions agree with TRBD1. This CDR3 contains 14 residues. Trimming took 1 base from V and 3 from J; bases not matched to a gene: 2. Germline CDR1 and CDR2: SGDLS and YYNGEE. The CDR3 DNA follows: TGTGCCAGCAGCGTAACAGGGGGGGACTATGGCTACACCTTC. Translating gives CASSVTGGDYGYTF.

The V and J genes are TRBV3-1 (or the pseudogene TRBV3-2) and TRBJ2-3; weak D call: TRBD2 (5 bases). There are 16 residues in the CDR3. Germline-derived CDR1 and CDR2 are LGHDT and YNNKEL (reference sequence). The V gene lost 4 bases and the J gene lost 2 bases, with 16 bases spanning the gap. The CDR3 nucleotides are TGTGCCAGCAGCCTAGGTGGAGGACTGATCACAGATACGCAGTATTTT. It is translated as CASSLGGGLITDTQYF.

The DNA of the CDR3 is TGTGCCAGCAGCCGAAGGGAGGGCATCTCCTACAATGAGCAGTTCTTC. Its translation: CASSRREGISYNEQFF. The chain joins TRBV7-8 to TRBJ2-1; 7 bases are a match to TRBD2. The germline V gene encodes CDR1 SGHVS and CDR2 FQNEAQ. The V gene end was trimmed by 5 bases and the J gene end by 0 bases; junction bases not matched to a gene: 7. The CDR3 extends over 16 amino acids.

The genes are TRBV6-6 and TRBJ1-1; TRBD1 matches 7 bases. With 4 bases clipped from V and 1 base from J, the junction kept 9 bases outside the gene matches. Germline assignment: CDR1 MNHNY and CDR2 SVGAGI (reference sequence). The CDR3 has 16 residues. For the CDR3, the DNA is TGTGCCAGCAGTTCGACACAGGGGAGGCGGAACACTGAAGCTTTCTTT. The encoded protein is CASSSTQGRRNTEAFF.